This TCR beta chain was documented in a study of beta chain features in type 1 diabetes. The wider study: Sorted cells, about 99 million in number, were examined across all samples. Study-level findings and limits: In patients and controls equally, PCR might favor templates that are shorter. All four CD4+ subsets from Type 1 diabetes patients carried moderately but significantly shorter TCRB CDR3s.

Every isolated RNA sample was fully reverse transcribed, so sequencing captured expressed TCRB transcripts. Sequencing used immunoSEQ multiplex PCR; TCRdb keeps in-frame clones, though not all of them. The table lists approximately 600,000 clones, roughly 12% of them singletons. V was cut by 2 bases and J by 2 bases, with 7 bases left in between. The CDR3 is made up of 13 amino acids. Looked up from germline, CDR1 is MDHEN and CDR2 is SYDVKM. A note on this clone: What it binds is not known. Other DNA sequences from this sample encode an identical CDR3 as well.

This chain links TRBV28 with TRBJ2-7; perhaps TRBD1 as D (5 bases). What was sequenced was naive CD4+ T cells from blood. The clonotype comes from a young man with type 1 diabetes. CDR3 protein: CASSLQGPYEQYF. The DNA of the CDR3 is TGTGCCAGCAGTTTACAGGGCCCCTACGAGCAGTACTTC. Complete variable domain (other parts from reference TRBV28 and TRBJ2-7): DVKVTQSSRYLVKRTGEKVFLECVQDMDHENMFWYRQDPGLGLRLIYFSYDVKMKEKGDIPEGYSVSREKKERFSLILESASTNQTSMYLCASSLQGPYEQYFGPGTRLTVT.